This T cell receptor (beta chain) was captured in a study of shared clonotypes between healthy human individuals. General study results and limits: Researchers found naive subsets generally carried larger estimated richness than memory subsets. Approximately 4.9% of naive CD4 clonotypes were shared across a few donors.

Regarding this clone: The target antigen is unknown. The junction does not match germline at one end; this may be a read error.

This CDR3 comprises 13 residues. The germline V gene has CDR1 MNHEY and CDR2 SMNVEV (reference sequence). Every subset had its genomic DNA shared out evenly among several immunoSEQ plates. In the authors' workflow: Owing to the provision of junction-only sequences devoid of quality scores by immunoSEQ, filtering differed. Here immunoSEQ multiplex PCR was the method, and the copy in TCRdb shows in-frame clones only, minus some. V and J calls and clone size are as listed in that table; D and trimming were resolved from the DNA. The sample carries 2,100,000 or so clones, around 95% recorded once. The clonotype comes from a man between 18 and 29 years old in good health. The chain links TRBV27 to TRBJ1-2, with 8 bases aligning to TRBD1. Sequenced input: naive CD4+ T cells sorted from blood. Subset reported: CD45RA+ positively selected. CDR3 region: CASSLSTGGGYTF. CDR3 DNA: TGTGCCAGCAGTCTATCAACAGGGGGTGGCTACACCTTC.